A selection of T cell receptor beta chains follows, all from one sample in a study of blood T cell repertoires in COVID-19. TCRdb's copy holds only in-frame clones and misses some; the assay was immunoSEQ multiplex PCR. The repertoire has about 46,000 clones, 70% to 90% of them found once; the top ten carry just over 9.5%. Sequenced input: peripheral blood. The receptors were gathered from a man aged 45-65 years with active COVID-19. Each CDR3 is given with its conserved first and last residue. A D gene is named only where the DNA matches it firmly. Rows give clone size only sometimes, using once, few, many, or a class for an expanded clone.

CDR3aa: CASRTSGRETQYF; CDR3nt: TGTGCCAGCCGGACTAGCGGAAGAGAGACCCAGTACTTC; d_gene: TRBD2; j_gene: TRBJ2-5; abundance: NA; v_gene: TRBV6-5
CDR3aa: CASSQEGGRPYNEQFF; CDR3nt: TGCGCCAGCAGCCAAGAAGGGGGAAGGCCCTACAATGAGCAGTTCTTC; d_gene: NA; j_gene: TRBJ2-1; abundance: NA; v_gene: TRBV4-1
CDR3aa: CASSQGQGAGEQYF; CDR3nt: TGTGCCAGCAGCCAGGGACAGGGGGCGGGTGAGCAGTACTTC; d_gene: TRBD1; j_gene: TRBJ2-7; abundance: NA; v_gene: TRBV27
CDR3aa: CASSLASGRSDTQYF; CDR3nt: TGCGCCAGCAGCTTGGCCAGCGGGAGGTCGGATACGCAGTATTTT; d_gene: TRBD2; j_gene: TRBJ2-3; abundance: once; v_gene: TRBV5-1
CDR3aa: CASSPRAGSPYEQYF; CDR3nt: TGCGCCAGCAGCCCTAGGGCAGGGTCTCCCTACGAGCAGTACTTC; d_gene: NA; j_gene: TRBJ2-7; abundance: NA; v_gene: TRBV4-1
CDR3aa: CASSSDRGRQAFF; CDR3nt: TGCGCCAGCAGTTCAGACAGGGGGCGTCAAGCTTTCTTT; d_gene: TRBD1; j_gene: TRBJ1-1; abundance: NA; v_gene: TRBV10-2
CDR3aa: CASSWTYRGGYEQYF; CDR3nt: TGCGCCAGCAGCTGGACCTACAGGGGAGGCTACGAGCAGTACTTC; d_gene: NA; j_gene: TRBJ2-7; abundance: NA; v_gene: TRBV5-1
CDR3aa: CASSTQFIDQPQHF; CDR3nt: TGTGCCAGCAGCACACAGTTCATCGATCAGCCCCAGCATTTT; d_gene: NA; j_gene: TRBJ1-5; abundance: NA; v_gene: TRBV6-6
CDR3aa: CASSLYRQGYSPLHF; CDR3nt: TGCGCCAGCAGCTTGTATCGGCAGGGATATTCACCCCTCCACTTT; d_gene: NA; j_gene: TRBJ1-6; abundance: NA; v_gene: TRBV5-1
CDR3aa: CASSSGTGGEKLFF; CDR3nt: TGTGCCAGCAGCTCAGGGACAGGGGGAGAAAAACTGTTTTTT; d_gene: TRBD1; j_gene: TRBJ1-4; abundance: NA; v_gene: TRBV7-9
CDR3aa: CASSLGPRDTQYF; CDR3nt: TGTGCCAGCAGTTTGGGTCCGAGGGATACGCAGTATTTT; d_gene: NA; j_gene: TRBJ2-3; abundance: NA; v_gene: TRBV12-3/TRBV12-4
CDR3aa: CATSPGRGPNEQYF; CDR3nt: TGTGCCACCAGCCCGGGGAGGGGCCCCAACGAGCAGTACTTC; d_gene: TRBD2; j_gene: TRBJ2-7; abundance: NA; v_gene: TRBV15
CDR3aa: CASSIGGQFRYGYTF; CDR3nt: TGTGCCAGTAGTATAGGGGGACAGTTTCGCTATGGCTACACCTTC; d_gene: TRBD1; j_gene: TRBJ1-2; abundance: NA; v_gene: TRBV19
CDR3aa: CASSIEERGARLYNEQFF; CDR3nt: TGTGCCAGTAGTATAGAAGAGCGGGGGGCCCGCCTGTACAATGAGCAGTTCTTC; d_gene: TRBD2; j_gene: TRBJ2-1; abundance: NA; v_gene: TRBV19
CDR3aa: CASSLASVDNEQFF; CDR3nt: TGCGCCAGCAGCTTGGCTAGCGTTGACAATGAGCAGTTCTTC; d_gene: NA; j_gene: TRBJ2-1; abundance: NA; v_gene: TRBV5-1
CDR3aa: CAWSPGQVSKQYF; CDR3nt: TGTGCCTGGAGTCCGGGACAGGTCTCTAAGCAGTACTTC; d_gene: TRBD1; j_gene: TRBJ2-7; abundance: once; v_gene: TRBV30
CDR3aa: CASSQGAFPGNTIYF; CDR3nt: TGTGCCAGCAGCCAGGGGGCCTTTCCTGGAAACACCATATATTTT; d_gene: NA; j_gene: TRBJ1-3; abundance: NA; v_gene: TRBV3-1/TRBV3-2
CDR3aa: CAISEQGRNQPQHF; CDR3nt: TGTGCCATCAGTGAACAGGGAAGGAATCAGCCCCAGCATTTT; d_gene: NA; j_gene: TRBJ1-5; abundance: NA; v_gene: TRBV10-3
CDR3aa: CASSWSGRAYSSEQYF; CDR3nt: TGTGCCAGCAGCTGGAGCGGGAGGGCCTATTCTTCCGAGCAGTACTTC; d_gene: TRBD2; j_gene: TRBJ2-7; abundance: NA; v_gene: TRBV6-2/TRBV6-3
CDR3aa: CASNGQGRETEAFF; CDR3nt: TGTGCCAGCAACGGACAGGGACGAGAAACTGAAGCTTTCTTT; d_gene: TRBD1; j_gene: TRBJ1-1; abundance: NA; v_gene: TRBV5-6
CDR3aa: CASSPRWTGTDTQYF; CDR3nt: TGCGCCAGCAGCCCCCGATGGACAGGGACAGATACGCAGTATTTT; d_gene: TRBD1; j_gene: TRBJ2-3; abundance: NA; v_gene: TRBV5-1
CDR3aa: CASSRSRQGGYEQYF; CDR3nt: TGTGCCAGTAGTCGTTCGAGACAGGGAGGCTACGAGCAGTACTTC; d_gene: NA; j_gene: TRBJ2-7; abundance: NA; v_gene: TRBV19
CDR3aa: CASSVPIAMTYEQYF; CDR3nt: TGTGCCAGCAGTGTCCCCATAGCGATGACCTACGAGCAGTACTTC; d_gene: NA; j_gene: TRBJ2-7; abundance: NA; v_gene: TRBV28
CDR3aa: CASSVGYTSTDTQYF; CDR3nt: TGTGCCAGCAGCGTAGGGTATACTAGCACAGATACGCAGTATTTT; d_gene: NA; j_gene: TRBJ2-3; abundance: NA; v_gene: TRBV9
CDR3aa: CASSLDSGRSTYEQYF; CDR3nt: TGTGCCAGCAGTCTCGACAGCGGGAGGTCTACCTACGAGCAGTACTTC; d_gene: TRBD2; j_gene: TRBJ2-7; abundance: medium-sized; v_gene: TRBV7-9
CDR3aa: CASSWQGDQETQYF; CDR3nt: TGCGCCAGCAGCTGGCAGGGGGACCAAGAGACCCAGTACTTC; d_gene: TRBD1; j_gene: TRBJ2-5; abundance: once; v_gene: TRBV5-1
CDR3aa: CASSVGPEETQYF; CDR3nt: TGCGCCAGCAGTGTGGGCCCAGAAGAGACCCAGTACTTC; d_gene: NA; j_gene: TRBJ2-5; abundance: NA; v_gene: TRBV10-2
CDR3aa: CASSLGGGLEGRETQYF; CDR3nt: TGTGCCAGCAGCTTGGGGGGGGGACTAGAGGGGCGAGAGACCCAGTACTTC; d_gene: TRBD2; j_gene: TRBJ2-5; abundance: NA; v_gene: TRBV5-4
CDR3aa: CASNPPGGNTIYF; CDR3nt: TGTGCCAGCAATCCCCCGGGAGGAAACACCATATATTTT; d_gene: NA; j_gene: TRBJ1-3; abundance: NA; v_gene: TRBV6-5
CDR3aa: CASSKDRGDAFF; CDR3nt: TGTGCCAGCTCAAAGGACAGGGGCGACGCTTTCTTT; d_gene: TRBD1; j_gene: TRBJ1-1; abundance: NA; v_gene: TRBV18
CDR3aa: CASSWGAGVGTGELFF; CDR3nt: TGTGCCAGCAGCTGGGGAGCGGGAGTGGGGACCGGGGAGCTGTTTTTT; d_gene: TRBD2; j_gene: TRBJ2-2; abundance: NA; v_gene: TRBV5-4
CDR3aa: CASSITNPRVEPQHF; CDR3nt: TGTGCCAGTAGTATAACCAACCCCAGGGTGGAGCCCCAGCATTTT; d_gene: NA; j_gene: TRBJ1-5; abundance: NA; v_gene: TRBV19
CDR3aa: CATGTGGRDTQYF; CDR3nt: TGTGCCACAGGGACAGGGGGGAGAGATACGCAGTATTTT; d_gene: TRBD1; j_gene: TRBJ2-3; abundance: once; v_gene: TRBV19
CDR3aa: CASSLLWQGGRYGYTF; CDR3nt: TGTGCCAGCAGTTTATTGTGGCAGGGGGGTAGGTATGGCTACACCTTC; d_gene: TRBD1; j_gene: TRBJ1-2; abundance: NA; v_gene: TRBV28
CDR3aa: CATGQGPREQYF; CDR3nt: TGTGCCACAGGACAGGGGCCTAGGGAGCAGTACTTC; d_gene: TRBD1; j_gene: TRBJ2-7; abundance: NA; v_gene: TRBV27
CDR3aa: CASSPSPGVKGGYGYTF; CDR3nt: TGTGCCAGCAGCCCATCGCCAGGGGTGAAGGGTGGATATGGCTACACCTTC; d_gene: NA; j_gene: TRBJ1-2; abundance: once; v_gene: TRBV9
CDR3aa: CASRTTRGRYEQYF; CDR3nt: TGTGCCAGCCGAACAACCCGCGGAAGGTACGAGCAGTACTTC; d_gene: NA; j_gene: TRBJ2-7; abundance: NA; v_gene: TRBV6-5
CDR3aa: CASSLEGGYEQYF; CDR3nt: TGTGCCAGCAGCTTAGAGGGAGGCTACGAGCAGTACTTC; d_gene: NA; j_gene: TRBJ2-7; abundance: NA; v_gene: TRBV11-3
CDR3aa: CASSYSRTGKNSPLHF; CDR3nt: TGTGCCAGCAGTTACAGTCGGACAGGGAAGAATTCACCCCTCCACTTT; d_gene: TRBD1; j_gene: TRBJ1-6; abundance: NA; v_gene: TRBV6-2/TRBV6-3
CDR3aa: CASSPPGGGTDTQYF; CDR3nt: TGTGCCAGCAGCCCCCCAGGGGGCGGGACAGATACGCAGTATTTT; d_gene: TRBD1; j_gene: TRBJ2-3; abundance: NA; v_gene: TRBV9
CDR3aa: CASSLGTANYGYTF; CDR3nt: TGTGCCAGCAGCCTCGGGACAGCAAACTATGGCTACACCTTC; d_gene: TRBD1; j_gene: TRBJ1-2; abundance: NA; v_gene: TRBV7-9
CDR3aa: CASTPSSGSDNEQFF; CDR3nt: TGTGCCAGCACACCATCTAGCGGGTCTGATAATGAGCAGTTCTTC; d_gene: TRBD2; j_gene: TRBJ2-1; abundance: NA; v_gene: TRBV7-3
CDR3aa: CSAEAEKLFF; CDR3nt: TGCAGTGCCGAAGCTGAAAAACTGTTTTTT; d_gene: NA; j_gene: TRBJ1-4; abundance: NA; v_gene: TRBV20-1
CDR3aa: CASSPGQDYGYTF; CDR3nt: TGTGCCAGCTCACCGGGACAGGACTATGGCTACACCTTC; d_gene: TRBD1; j_gene: TRBJ1-2; abundance: NA; v_gene: TRBV18
CDR3aa: CASSLRAPTSFGYEQYF; CDR3nt: TGTGCCAGCAGCTTAAGGGCCCCGACTAGCTTTGGCTACGAGCAGTACTTC; d_gene: TRBD2; j_gene: TRBJ2-7; abundance: NA; v_gene: TRBV7-2
CDR3aa: CATSRGIGQRSYYEQYF; CDR3nt: TGTGCCACCAGCAGAGGTATTGGACAGCGATCCTATTACGAGCAGTACTTC; d_gene: NA; j_gene: TRBJ2-7; abundance: NA; v_gene: TRBV15
CDR3aa: CASSVGETSGALQETQYF; CDR3nt: TGTGCCAGCAGCGTAGGGGAGACTAGCGGAGCTCTTCAAGAGACCCAGTACTTC; d_gene: TRBD2; j_gene: TRBJ2-5; abundance: NA; v_gene: TRBV9
CDR3aa: CATSDTDRGTYNEQFF; CDR3nt: TGTGCCACCAGTGATACTGACAGGGGGACATACAATGAGCAGTTCTTC; d_gene: TRBD1; j_gene: TRBJ2-1; abundance: NA; v_gene: TRBV24-1
CDR3aa: CASSIMIRSEQYF; CDR3nt: TGTGCCAGTAGTATAATGATTAGAAGCGAGCAGTACTTC; d_gene: NA; j_gene: TRBJ2-7; abundance: NA; v_gene: TRBV19
CDR3aa: CASSPQGPSSYEQYF; CDR3nt: TGTGCCAGCAGCCCACAGGGGCCAAGCTCCTACGAGCAGTACTTC; d_gene: TRBD1; j_gene: TRBJ2-7; abundance: NA; v_gene: TRBV6-5
CDR3aa: CASSPGGGGGYGYTF; CDR3nt: TGCGCCAGCAGCCCAGGAGGGGGCGGCGGCTATGGCTACACCTTC; d_gene: TRBD1; j_gene: TRBJ1-2; abundance: NA; v_gene: TRBV5-1
CDR3aa: CASSIVFVTPGDNEQFF; CDR3nt: TGTGCCAGTAGTATAGTCTTTGTGACCCCGGGAGACAATGAGCAGTTCTTC; d_gene: NA; j_gene: TRBJ2-1; abundance: NA; v_gene: TRBV19
CDR3aa: CASSLQGAHYEQYF; CDR3nt: TGTGCCAGCAGCTTACAGGGGGCGCATTACGAGCAGTACTTC; d_gene: TRBD1; j_gene: TRBJ2-7; abundance: NA; v_gene: TRBV6-5
CDR3aa: CASSQTSGNTIYF; CDR3nt: TGTGCCAGTAGTCAAACATCTGGAAACACCATATATTTT; d_gene: NA; j_gene: TRBJ1-3; abundance: NA; v_gene: TRBV19